The next 20 T cell receptor beta chains were all read from a single sample in a study of PD-1 blockade in classical Hodgkin lymphoma. Relapses following autologous stem cell transplantation were seen in all patients, with brentuximab vedotin exposure varying. Using immunoSEQ multiplex PCR, the repertoire was profiled, and TCRdb retains in-frame clones only, with some absent. Of about 94,000 clones in the sample, about 91% were seen once. Here the sequenced sample was peripheral blood mononuclear cells (PBMCs), taken before the second cycle of nivolumab. The receptor set was obtained from a human donor with classical Hodgkin lymphoma.

V is TRBV5-4 and J is TRBJ2-7, with 10 bases lining up with TRBD1. Unmatched junction bases numbered 4, after V lost 5 bases and J lost 2 bases. The germline CDR1 and CDR2 sequences are SGHNT and YYREEE (reference sequence). This CDR3 has 14 residues. The CDR3 DNA follows: TGTGCCAGCAGTTCGGGACAGGGGCCCTACGAGCAGTACTTC. It specifies CASSSGQGPYEQYF.

This chain connects TRBV28 to TRBJ2-1, with D unclear. Looked up from germline, CDR1 is MDHEN and CDR2 is SYDVKM. CDR3 length: 15 residues. V lost 3 bases, J lost 5 bases, and 14 bases lay in between. CDR3: CASSFAKDGNNEQFF. For the CDR3, the DNA is TGTGCCAGCAGTTTCGCGAAGGACGGCAACAATGAGCAGTTCTTC.

The V call is TRBV4-1, the J call TRBJ1-1; D is perhaps TRBD1 (5 bases). This CDR3 region has 14 residues. V was shortened by 4 bases and J by 5 bases, with 14 bases between the two germline ends. Germline V CDR1 and CDR2: MGHRA, YSYEKL. As DNA, the CDR3 is TGCGCCAGCAGCCCAAGCCAGGGTGGGACTGAAGCTTTCTTT. Its protein is CASSPSQGGTEAFF.

V and J are TRBV5-1 and TRBJ1-1; 11 nucleotides line up with TRBD1. Germline V gene lookup returns CDR1 SGHRS and CDR2 YFSETQ. The V and J ends lost 0 bases and 3 bases, in that order; junction bases with no gene match: 7. The CDR3 is 17 residues long. The DNA of the CDR3 is TGCGCCAGCAGCTTGGTGGAGGGGACAGGGGGTGACACTGAAGCTTTCTTT. It yields the protein CASSLVEGTGGDTEAFF.

The CDR3 region has the DNA TGCGCCAGCAGCCAAGAAAGTTCTAGACGTATTGAAAAACTGTTTTTT. Its translation: CASSQESSRRIEKLFF. The chain joins TRBV4-1 to TRBJ1-4; D is ambiguous. This CDR3 is 16 amino acids long. CDR1 and CDR2 (germline): MGHRA, YSYEKL. The ends were cut back, 0 bases at V and 7 bases at J, with 15 bases in the middle.

In its sample, this clone was seen once. This chain uses TRBV11-1 with TRBJ2-7, with D maybe TRBD1 (5 bases). The CDR3 totals 12 residues. From germline, CDR1 is SGHAT and CDR2 FQDESV (reference sequence). Deletions cut 6 bases from V and 6 bases from J, with 12 bases between. The CDR3 region is CASRTDTPEQYF. The CDR3 bases are TGTGCCAGCAGAACGGACACCCCCGAGCAGTACTTC. Drawing the rest from reference TRBV11-1 and TRBJ2-7, the complete variable domain is EAEVAQSPRYKITEKSQAVAFWCDPISGHATLYWYRQILGQGPELLVQFQDESVVDDSQLPKDRFSAERLKGVDSTLKIQPAELGDSAMYLCASRTDTPEQYFGPGTRLTVT.

The rearrangement links TRBV10-3 to TRBJ2-1, with D perhaps given as TRBD1 or TRBD2 (5 bases each). With 2 bases removed from V and 0 bases from J, the gap between germline ends came to 8 bases. Germline loops: CDR1 ENHRY, CDR2 SYGVKD. There are 15 residues in the CDR3. The CDR3 spells CAISEEGSSYNEQFF. As DNA, the CDR3 is TGTGCCATCAGTGAGGAGGGGAGCTCCTACAATGAGCAGTTCTTC.

This clone is a singleton in its sample. The rearrangement links TRBV9 to TRBJ2-5, with 8 nucleotides matching TRBD1. Trimming took 3 bases from V and 4 from J; bases not matched to a gene: 8. This CDR3 comprises 15 residues. Germline loops: CDR1 SGDLS, CDR2 YYNGEE. The chain's CDR3 is CASSATGARGETQYF. Written as DNA, the CDR3 is TGTGCCAGCAGCGCGACAGGGGCAAGGGGAGAGACCCAGTACTTC.

This clone appeared once. The V call is TRBV25-1, the J call TRBJ2-5, with D hard to call. The CDR3 sequence is 15 residues long. V dropped 3 bases and J dropped 2 bases, with 13 bases sitting between them. In germline, CDR1 is MGHDK, CDR2 SYGVNS. The DNA of the CDR3 is TGTGCCAGCAGTGATAGTAGGGCATATCAAGAGACCCAGTACTTC. Translated, it gives CASSDSRAYQETQYF.

The chain recombines TRBV27 with TRBJ1-1; 7 nucleotides line up with TRBD1. Losses at the gene ends were 7 bases for V and 4 bases for J; bases not matched to a gene: 9. The germline gives CDR1 MNHEY, CDR2 SMNVEV (reference sequence). This CDR3 has 14 amino acids. CDR3 bases: TGTGCCAGCACCCAGGGGGTACGGGGCACTGAAGCTTTCTTT. It specifies CASTQGVRGTEAFF.

The chain is built from TRBV18 and TRBJ1-4; D call uncertain. The germline V and J ends were trimmed by 2 bases and 0 bases, with 7 bases remaining between them. Germline lookup yields CDR1 KGHSH and CDR2 LQKENI. The CDR3 totals 15 residues. CDR3 bases: TGTGCCAGCTCACCAAGGGAGGCAACTAATGAAAAACTGTTTTTT. Amino acid sequence: CASSPREATNEKLFF.

V gene TRBV7-3 combines with J gene TRBJ2-7; D possibly corresponds to TRBD1 (6 bases). With 4 bases removed from V and 2 bases from J, the gap between germline ends came to 12 bases. Germline loops: CDR1 SGHTA, CDR2 FQGTGA. The CDR3 consists of 14 residues. The CDR3 bases are TGTGCCAGCAGCTCGGACAGTCCTCCCTACGAGCAGTACTTC. Its protein is CASSSDSPPYEQYF.

The CDR3 DNA sequence: TGTGCCAGCAGTGAAATCCGAACAGGCAAGAGCACAGATACGCAGTATTTT. Residues: CASSEIRTGKSTDTQYF. The chain carries TRBV2 and TRBJ2-3; D possibly corresponds to TRBD1 (5 bases). Trimming left V 2 bases short and J 0 bases short, with 15 bases between. The germline V gene has CDR1 SNHLY and CDR2 FYNNEI. The CDR3 spans 17 residues.

V is TRBV10-3 and J is TRBJ1-2; D may be TRBD1 (5 bases). This CDR3 is built from 15 residues. The V and J ends lost 0 bases and 4 bases respectively, with 12 bases between them. Germline lookup yields CDR1 ENHRY and CDR2 SYGVKD. CDR3 protein: CAISESWDGVYGYTF. The CDR3 DNA sequence: TGTGCCATCAGTGAGTCGTGGGACGGTGTCTATGGCTACACCTTC.

The chain carries TRBV2 and TRBJ2-7; 9 nucleotides align to TRBD1. V was pared by 8 bases and J by 3 bases, with 14 bases of the junction left unmatched. Germline V gives CDR1 SNHLY, CDR2 FYNNEI. This CDR3 contains 16 residues. In nucleotides, the CDR3 is TGTGCCAGCGGGAGACTCCGGGACAGGGAGATCTACGAGCAGTACTTC. Amino acid sequence: CASGRLRDREIYEQYF.

The chain carries TRBV5-1 and TRBJ2-3; a possible D gene is TRBD1 (6 bases). The CDR3 totals 15 residues. Trimming took off 4 bases at V and 2 bases at J, with 14 bases between the two ends. The V gene's germline CDR1 is SGHRS and CDR2 YFSETQ. Here the CDR3 DNA reads TGCGCCAGCAGCCCAAGACAGGCCCACACAGATACGCAGTATTTT. The encoded protein is CASSPRQAHTDTQYF.

This chain links TRBV15 with TRBJ2-7; D might be TRBD2 (5 bases). The CDR3 covers 15 residues. V gave up 0 bases and J gave up 2 bases, with 11 bases separating them. From germline, CDR1 is LNHNV and CDR2 YYDKDF (reference sequence). CDR3 bases: TGTGCCACCAGCAGAGATCTGGAGGACCCCTACGAGCAGTACTTC. Its translation is CATSRDLEDPYEQYF.

This clone was seen only once. The V call is TRBV2, the J call TRBJ1-2, with D possibly being TRBD1 (6 bases). The CDR3 spans 14 residues. Trimming removed 6 bases from V and 4 bases from J, with 15 bases in between. Germline V gene data show CDR1 as SNHLY and CDR2 as FYNNEI. The CDR3 nucleotides read TGTGCCAGCAGGGACCCGGGGGCGGCCTATGGCTACACCTTC. Translated: CASRDPGAAYGYTF. Full variable domain (missing parts from reference TRBV2 and TRBJ1-2): EPEVTQTPSHQVTQMGQEVILRCVPISNHLYFYWYRQILGQKVEFLVSFYNNEISEKSEIFDDQFSVERPDGSNFTLKIRSTKLEDSAMYFCASRDPGAAYGYTFGSGTRLTVV.

The rearrangement uses TRBV18 and TRBJ2-7; possibly TRBD1 for D (6 bases). CDR1 is KGHSH and CDR2 is LQKENI in the germline V gene. This CDR3 is built from 14 residues. Between the trimmed V and J ends, which lost 4 bases and 0 bases, there was a span of 10 bases. The CDR3 reads CASSLRTDSYEQYF. CDR3 bases: TGTGCCAGCTCACTTCGGACAGACTCCTACGAGCAGTACTTC.

The CDR3 sequence is CASSTGGGTESQETQYF. CDR3 sequence (DNA): TGTGCCAGTAGTACCGGCGGGGGGACAGAATCCCAAGAGACCCAGTACTTC. The J gene is TRBJ2-5, the V gene TRBV19; maybe TRBD2 (8 bases). The CDR3 runs 17 residues. The germline V and J ends were trimmed by 4 bases and 1 base, with 19 bases remaining between them. The germline gives CDR1 LNHDA, CDR2 SQIVND (reference sequence).